Sequencing of this T cell receptor beta chain was carried out in a study of identical twins. Findings of the study overall: Insertions ran lower in abundant cord blood beta clonotypes, though not in memory repertoires.

A universal primer site was added by template switching, and unique molecular identifiers were carried by the cDNA. TCRdb called the 5' RACE reads again in MiXCR, with one record for every CDR3 protein. The sample lists roughly 630,000 distinct CDR3 sequences, 7.1% seen once, with roughly 1.6% in the top ten. CDR3 length: 13 residues. With 7 bases removed from V and 6 bases from J, the gap between germline ends came to 12 bases. Germline V lookup: CDR1 ENHRY, CDR2 SYGVKD. Only healthy Caucasians were included as donors. The sample holds many counts of this clonotype. No antigen is known for it. A further study also used this sample, focusing on yellow fever vaccine responses in identical twins. As that study records: The authors reported partly convergent, partly personalized vaccine responses in identical twins.

This chain joins TRBV10-3 and TRBJ2-2, with a possible D match to TRBD1 (6 bases). The receptor was isolated from a woman aged 18-30 years in good health. Sequencing was carried out using PBMCs. The CDR3 loop is CAITETGSGELFF. Written as DNA, the CDR3 is TGTGCCATCACCGAAACAGGGTCCGGGGAGCTGTTTTTT.